This T cell receptor (beta chain) emerged from a study of beta chain features in type 1 diabetes. Whole-study results and caveats: Across all four CD4+ subsets, people with type 1 diabetes showed modestly shorter TCRB CDR3s.

The sequenced template was cDNA made from the entire isolated RNA. The method was immunoSEQ multiplex PCR; TCRdb's version includes in-frame clones alone and lacks a portion of them. Here the sample spans over 150,000 clones, about 7.8% being singletons. The CDR3 length is 14 residues. V gave up 8 bases and J gave up 8 bases; unmatched junction bases: 13. CDR1 and CDR2 (germline): SNHLY, FYNNEI. Concerning this clone: Its target is unknown.

Every single donor gave one heparinised blood draw, and these averaged roughly 120 mL. This chain connects TRBV2 to TRBJ1-2; TRBD1 matches at 8 bases. Sample: central memory CD4+ T cells from blood. This clonotype was obtained from a woman aged 40-49 years with type 1 diabetes. The DNA for the CDR3 is TGTGCCAGCTTTAGACAGGGGAAGCCGGGAGGCTACACCTTC. Residues: CASFRQGKPGGYTF.